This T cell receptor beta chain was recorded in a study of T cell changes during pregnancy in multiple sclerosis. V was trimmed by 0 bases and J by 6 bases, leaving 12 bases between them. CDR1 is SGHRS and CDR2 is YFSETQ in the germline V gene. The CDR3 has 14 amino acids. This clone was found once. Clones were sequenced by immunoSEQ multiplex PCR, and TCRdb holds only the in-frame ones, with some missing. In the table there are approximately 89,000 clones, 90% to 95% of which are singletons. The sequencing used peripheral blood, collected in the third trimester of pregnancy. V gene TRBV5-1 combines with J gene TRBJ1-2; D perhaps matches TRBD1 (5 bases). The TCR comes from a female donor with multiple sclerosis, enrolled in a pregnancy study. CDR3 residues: CASSLAVSRDGYTF. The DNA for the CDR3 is TGCGCCAGCAGCTTGGCCGTTAGCAGGGATGGCTACACCTTC.